The 15 T cell receptor beta chains below all came from one sample that was sequenced in a study of sequential checkpoint blockade in melanoma. Assay: immunoSEQ multiplex PCR; the TCRdb copy retains only in-frame clones and omits some. The sample consists of around 5,200 clones, less than 20% of them appearing once. Specified treatment: randomized to nivolumab then ipilimumab (arm A) or the reverse (arm B). Specimen: tumor tissue (inferred from file names), collected from a patient given nivolumab and ipilimumab in sequence. All receptors come from a human donor with melanoma.

The chain recombines TRBV6-8 with TRBJ2-5; TRBD2 agrees at 8 bases. Looked up from germline, CDR1 is MNHGY and CDR2 is SAAAGT. V lost 0 bases, J lost 4 bases, and 13 bases stayed unmatched. This CDR3 region has 18 residues. CDR3 coding DNA: TGTGCCAGCAGTTACTCGAGTGTTTTGCGGGGGGTTCGAGAGACCCAGTACTTC. Amino acids: CASSYSSVLRGVRETQYF.

The chain employs TRBV18 and TRBJ2-1; D is unresolved. V lost 6 bases to trimming and J lost 5 bases, with 17 bases between them. This CDR3 is 15 amino acids long. The germline V gene has CDR1 KGHSH and CDR2 LQKENI. CDR3 loop: CASSPTRTLHNEQFF. CDR3 DNA sequence: TGTGCCAGCTCCCCTACACGGACCCTCCACAATGAGCAGTTCTTC.

This clone was counted only a few times. The chain couples TRBV6-8 to TRBJ2-2; no clear D gene. The length of the CDR3 is 14 residues. From germline, CDR1 is MNHGY and CDR2 SAAAGT. The V and J ends lost 6 bases and 0 bases respectively, with 8 bases between them. CDR3: CASRRTANTGELFF. In DNA form, the CDR3 reads TGTGCCAGCAGACGGACCGCGAACACCGGGGAGCTGTTTTTT.

In this sample, this clone turned up many times. This rearrangement joins TRBV6-7 to TRBJ1-5; D is undetermined. TRBV6-7 is filed as an ORF, its function uncertain. V was clipped by 7 bases and J by 11 bases, with 15 bases between them. The CDR3 extends over 12 amino acids. The CDR3 here is CASTGKRSAQHF. CDR3 coding DNA: TGTGCCAGCACGGGCAAAAGATCAGCCCAGCATTTT.

This clone was counted only a few times. The chain joins TRBV1 to TRBJ2-4; the D call of TRBD1 is as the table states it, not checked on the DNA. TRBV1 is marked as a pseudogene. The CDR3 consists of 19 residues. CDR3 region: CASSQRQGAKTIAKNIQYF. The CDR3 DNA is TGCGCCAGCAGCCAACGACAGGGGGCGAAGACCATAGCCAAAAACATTCAGTACTTC.

This rearrangement joins TRBV12-5 to TRBJ2-1; D is unclear. The length of the CDR3 is 12 residues. Looked up from germline, CDR1 is LGHNT and CDR2 is FRNRAP. Trimming shortened V by 10 bases and J by 8 bases, and 15 bases separated the two germline ends. The CDR3 DNA reads TGTGCTATGGCTCGACTCCCTGATGAGCAGTTCTTC. Its protein product is CAMARLPDEQFF. Complete variable domain (other parts from reference TRBV12-5 and TRBJ2-1): DARVTQTPRHKVTEMGQEVTMRCQPILGHNTVFWYRQTMMQGLELLAYFRNRAPLDDSGMPKDRFSAEMPDATLATLKIQPSEPRDSAVYFCAMARLPDEQFFGPGTRLTVL.

This chain connects TRBV9 to TRBJ1-2; 10 positions agree with TRBD1. The V gene's germline CDR1 is SGDLS and CDR2 YYNGEE. Trimming removed 5 bases from V and 4 bases from J; junction bases left unmatched: 5. The length of the CDR3 is 14 residues. CDR3 in DNA: TGTGCCAGCAGGGGGACAGGGGACTCCTATGGCTACACCTTC. Amino acids: CASRGTGDSYGYTF.

This clone counts as medium-sized. The gene calls are TRBV7-2 and TRBJ1-2; 7 nucleotides align to TRBD1. V gave up 5 bases and J gave up 2 bases; unmatched junction bases: 2. Germline CDR1 and CDR2: SGHTA and FQGNSA. The CDR3 runs to 13 residues. CDR3 nucleotide sequence: TGTGCCAGCAGCCCGACAGGGAACTATGGCTACACCTTC. Its translation is CASSPTGNYGYTF. The full variable domain, with the rest looked up from reference TRBV7-2 and TRBJ1-2, is GAGVSQSPSNKVTEKGKDVELRCDPISGHTALYWYRQSLGQGLEFLIYFQGNSAPDKSGLPSDRFSAERTGGSVSTLTIQRTQQEDSAVYLCASSPTGNYGYTFGSGTRLTVV.

This clone was counted many times. This chain links TRBV11-3 with TRBJ2-5; the D gene is possibly TRBD2 (5 bases). Germline CDR1 is SGHNT and CDR2 is YENEEA. V lost 3 bases, J lost 4 bases, and 12 bases lay in between. The CDR3 is 14 residues long. The CDR3 nucleotides read TGTGCCAGCAGCTTGATCCCCCGGGGAGAGACCCAGTACTTC. This translates into CASSLIPRGETQYF.

This clone was detected a few times. The gene calls are TRBV28 and TRBJ1-3, with D hard to call. The ends were cut back, 7 bases at V and 2 bases at J, with 15 bases in the middle. The CDR3 contains 15 residues. Germline CDR1 MDHEN, CDR2 SYDVKM. The chain's CDR3 is CASTFPGTPGNTIYF. The CDR3 DNA sequence: TGTGCCAGCACCTTCCCGGGTACCCCTGGAAACACCATATATTTT.

This clone was detected only a few times. The chain links TRBV29-1 to TRBJ2-5; D is unresolved. The V and J ends lost 3 bases and 6 bases respectively, with 11 bases between them. CDR3 length: 12 amino acids. The germline V gene has CDR1 SQVTM and CDR2 ANQGSEA. The CDR3 DNA sequence: TGCAGCGTTGACCGGACCCCTAAGACCCAGTACTTC. Amino acids: CSVDRTPKTQYF.

The chain employs TRBV18 and TRBJ1-5, with D maybe TRBD1 (5 bases). CDR1 and CDR2 (germline): KGHSH, LQKENI. CDR3 length equals 14 residues. V was cut by 0 bases and J by 7 bases, with 10 bases left in between. CDR3 bases: TGTGCCAGCTCACCACCTGCAGGGTCCCAGCCCCAGCATTTT. It codes for CASSPPAGSQPQHF.

This clone was counted only a few times. The V gene is TRBV7-6, the J gene TRBJ2-7, with 10 nucleotides matching TRBD1. J gave up 2 bases and V 3 bases, and 7 bases lay outside the gene matches. The germline CDR1 and CDR2 sequences are SGHVS and FNYEAQ. The CDR3 is made up of 16 amino acids. The chain's CDR3 is CASSLGRQGAPYEQYF. The CDR3, as DNA: TGTGCCAGCAGCTTGGGAAGACAGGGGGCCCCCTACGAGCAGTACTTC.

There are many counts of this clone. This chain links TRBV23-1 with TRBJ1-1; 8 bases are a match to TRBD1. TRBV23-1 is annotated as an ORF whose role is uncertain. CDR3 length: 15 amino acids. V was clipped by 6 bases and J by 3 bases; unmatched bases: 9. The CDR3 protein is CASSLDRAGYTEAFF. The CDR3 DNA reads TGCGCCAGCAGCTTGGACAGGGCGGGGTACACTGAAGCTTTCTTT.

This clone showed up just once. V usage is TRBV5-1 and J usage is TRBJ2-3, with 12 nucleotides matching TRBD2. The length of the CDR3 is 16 residues. Germline V gene sequence: CDR1 SGHRS, CDR2 YFSETQ. The V and J ends lost 0 bases and 4 bases, in that order; junction bases with no gene match: 3. The CDR3 here is CASSLAASGGADTQYF. Here the CDR3 DNA reads TGCGCCAGCAGCTTGGCGGCTAGCGGGGGGGCAGATACGCAGTATTTT.